The text below deals with one T cell receptor beta chain. The sample is drawn from a study of blood T cell repertoires in COVID-19. Background on the study: The United States, Italy and Spain were the sources of the acute and convalescent COVID-19 samples. Sample material is recorded as cDNA or gDNA derived from T cells, B-cell-depleted T cells, or PBMCs.

The CDR3 consists of 16 residues. Germline V lookup: CDR1 DFQATT, CDR2 SNEGSKA (reference sequence). J was trimmed by 5 bases and V by 3 bases; bases with no gene match: 11. In the authors' workflow: Amplification from reference gene primers served as the basis for estimated nucleated cell counts. Measured with immunoSEQ multiplex PCR; TCRdb has only the in-frame clones, and not every one. That table gives V, J and clone size, and the DNA gave D and trimming. The sample yields about 400,000 clones, roughly 90% seen once. The sequencing input was peripheral blood. This TCR was recovered from a woman younger than 45 with active or convalescent COVID-19. The chain links TRBV20-1 to TRBJ2-3, with 10 bases lining up with TRBD2. The CDR3 region is CSASRLAGVGQDTQYF. The CDR3 DNA reads as TGCAGTGCTAGTAGGCTAGCGGGAGTAGGTCAAGATACGCAGTATTTT.